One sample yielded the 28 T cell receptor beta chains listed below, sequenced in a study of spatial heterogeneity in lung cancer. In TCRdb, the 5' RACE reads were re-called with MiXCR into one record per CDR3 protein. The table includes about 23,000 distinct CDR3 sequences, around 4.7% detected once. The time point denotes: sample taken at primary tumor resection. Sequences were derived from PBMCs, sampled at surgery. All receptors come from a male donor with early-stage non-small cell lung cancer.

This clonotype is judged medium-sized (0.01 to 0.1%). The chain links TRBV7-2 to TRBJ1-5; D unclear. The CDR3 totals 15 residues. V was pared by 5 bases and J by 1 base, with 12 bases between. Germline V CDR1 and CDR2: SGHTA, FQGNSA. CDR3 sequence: CASSPNGLSNQPQHF. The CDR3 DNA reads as TGTGCCAGCAGCCCAAATGGACTGAGCAATCAGCCCCAGCATTTT.

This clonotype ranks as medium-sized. CDR3 nucleotide sequence: TGTGCCACCAGTGACCTAGGACAGGGGACGGGGAATGAGCAGTTCTTC. Protein: CATSDLGQGTGNEQFF. The gene calls are TRBV24-1 and TRBJ2-1; 9 positions match TRBD1. Per germline, CDR1 KGHDR and CDR2 SFDVKD. This CDR3 region has 16 residues. V was clipped by 4 bases and J by 7 bases; unmatched bases: 10.

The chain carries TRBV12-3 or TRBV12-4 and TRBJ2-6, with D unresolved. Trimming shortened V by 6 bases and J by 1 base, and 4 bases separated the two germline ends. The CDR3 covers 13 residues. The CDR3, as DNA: TGTGCCAGCAGGACTTCTGGGGCCAACGTCCTGACTTTC. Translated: CASRTSGANVLTF.

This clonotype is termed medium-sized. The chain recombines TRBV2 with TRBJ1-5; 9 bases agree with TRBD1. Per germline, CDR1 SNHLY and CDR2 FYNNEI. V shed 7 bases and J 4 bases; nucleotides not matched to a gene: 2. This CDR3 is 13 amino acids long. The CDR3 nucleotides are TGTGCCAGCAACGACAGGGGGAATCAGCCCCAGCATTTT. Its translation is CASNDRGNQPQHF.

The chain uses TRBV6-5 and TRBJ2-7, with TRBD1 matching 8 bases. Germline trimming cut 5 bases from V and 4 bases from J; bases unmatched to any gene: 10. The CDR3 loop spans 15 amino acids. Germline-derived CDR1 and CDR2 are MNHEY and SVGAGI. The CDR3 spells CASSPPGQEKYEQYF. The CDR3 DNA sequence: TGTGCCAGCAGTCCTCCGGGACAGGAGAAATACGAGCAGTACTTC.

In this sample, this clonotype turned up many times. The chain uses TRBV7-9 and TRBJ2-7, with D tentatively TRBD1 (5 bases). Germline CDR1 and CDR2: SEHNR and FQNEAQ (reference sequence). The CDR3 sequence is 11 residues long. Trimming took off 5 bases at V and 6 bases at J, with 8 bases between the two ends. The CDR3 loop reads CASSQGREQYF. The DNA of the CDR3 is TGTGCCAGCAGCCAGGGTCGCGAGCAGTACTTC.

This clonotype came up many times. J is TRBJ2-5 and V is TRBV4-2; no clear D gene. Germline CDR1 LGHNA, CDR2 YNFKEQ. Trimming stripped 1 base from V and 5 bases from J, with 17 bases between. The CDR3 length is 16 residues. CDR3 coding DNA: TGTGCCAGCAGCCAAGGCACTCATCGGGCTCTGGAGACCCAGTACTTC. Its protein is CASSQGTHRALETQYF.

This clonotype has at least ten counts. As DNA, the CDR3 is TGTGCCAGCAGTCCCTACCGCAGGGGCGGTGGCTACACCTTC. Its translation: CASSPYRRGGGYTF. V usage is TRBV12-3 or TRBV12-4 and J usage is TRBJ1-2; D possibly corresponds to TRBD1 (6 bases). The V end was cut by 5 bases, the J end by 7 bases, with 17 bases between. The CDR3 is made up of 14 amino acids.

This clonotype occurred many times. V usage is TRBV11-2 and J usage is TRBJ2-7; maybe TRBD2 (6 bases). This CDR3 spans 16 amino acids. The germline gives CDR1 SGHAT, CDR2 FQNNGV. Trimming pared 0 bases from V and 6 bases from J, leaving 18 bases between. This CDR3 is CASSLERVTRLSEQYF. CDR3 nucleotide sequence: TGTGCCAGCAGCTTAGAGCGGGTGACTAGGTTATCCGAGCAGTACTTC.

The CDR3 protein is CASSGGQGSGELFF. CDR3 nucleotide sequence: TGTGCCAGCAGCGGAGGACAGGGGTCCGGGGAGCTGTTTTTT. The J gene is TRBJ2-2, the V gene TRBV9; 9 bases are a match to TRBD1. The CDR3 has 14 residues. V shed 3 bases, J shed 6 bases, and the junction held 3 bases outside the gene matches. Germline V CDR1 and CDR2: SGDLS, YYNGEE.

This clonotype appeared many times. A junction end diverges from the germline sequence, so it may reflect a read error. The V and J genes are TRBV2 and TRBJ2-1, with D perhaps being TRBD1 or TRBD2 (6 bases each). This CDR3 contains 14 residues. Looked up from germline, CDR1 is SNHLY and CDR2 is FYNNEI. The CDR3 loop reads CASREGGPYNEQFF. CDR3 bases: TGTGCCAGCAGGGAAGGGGGGCCCTACAATGAGCAGTTCTTC.

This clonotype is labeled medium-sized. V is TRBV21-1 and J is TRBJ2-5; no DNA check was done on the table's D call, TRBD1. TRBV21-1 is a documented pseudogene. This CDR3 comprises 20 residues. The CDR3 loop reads CASSKGECGRQGARQETQYF. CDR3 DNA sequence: TGTGCCAGCAGCAAAGGGGAATGTGGGCGCCAGGGGGCGCGACAAGAGACCCAGTACTTC.

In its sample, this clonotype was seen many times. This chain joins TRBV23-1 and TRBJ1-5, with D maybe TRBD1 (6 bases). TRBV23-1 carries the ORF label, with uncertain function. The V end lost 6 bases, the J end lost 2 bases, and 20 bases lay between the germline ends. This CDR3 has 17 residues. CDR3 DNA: TGCGCCAGCAGCTGGGGGCGAGACGAGGAACGCAATCAGCCCCAGCATTTT. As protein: CASSWGRDEERNQPQHF.

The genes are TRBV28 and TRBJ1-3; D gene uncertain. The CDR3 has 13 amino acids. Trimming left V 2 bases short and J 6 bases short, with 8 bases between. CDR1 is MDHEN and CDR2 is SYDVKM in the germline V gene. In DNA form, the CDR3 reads TGTGCCAGCAGTTTAGAGACGGTAAACACCATATATTTT. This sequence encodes CASSLETVNTIYF.

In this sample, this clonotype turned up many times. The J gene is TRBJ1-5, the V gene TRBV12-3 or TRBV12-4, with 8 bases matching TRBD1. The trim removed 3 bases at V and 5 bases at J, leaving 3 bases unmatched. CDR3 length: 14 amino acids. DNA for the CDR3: TGTGCCAGCAGTTTGGGGACAGGCCATCAGCCCCAGCATTTT. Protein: CASSLGTGHQPQHF.

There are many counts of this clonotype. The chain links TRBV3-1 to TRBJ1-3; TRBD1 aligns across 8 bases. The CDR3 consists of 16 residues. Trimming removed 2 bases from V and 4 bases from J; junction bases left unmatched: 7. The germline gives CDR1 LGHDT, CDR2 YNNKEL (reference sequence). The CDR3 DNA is TGTGCCAGCAGCCAAACCAGAGGGACAGGCGGAAACACCATATATTTT. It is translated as CASSQTRGTGGNTIYF.

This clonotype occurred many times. CDR3 DNA: TGTGCCAGCAGCCAGGGCACTAACTATGGCTACACCTTC. It is translated as CASSQGTNYGYTF. The chain recombines TRBV7-9 with TRBJ1-2, with TRBD1 as a possible D gene (5 bases). This CDR3 spans 13 amino acids. Trimming removed 5 bases from V and 0 bases from J, with 7 bases in between. Germline V CDR1 and CDR2: SEHNR, FQNEAQ (reference sequence).

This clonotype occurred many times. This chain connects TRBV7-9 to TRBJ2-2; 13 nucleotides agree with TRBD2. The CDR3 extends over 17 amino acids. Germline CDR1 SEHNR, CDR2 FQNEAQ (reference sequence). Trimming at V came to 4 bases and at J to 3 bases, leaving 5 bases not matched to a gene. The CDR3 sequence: CASSSGLAGSDTGELFF. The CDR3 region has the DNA TGTGCCAGCAGCTCGGGACTAGCGGGAAGTGACACCGGGGAGCTGTTTTTT.

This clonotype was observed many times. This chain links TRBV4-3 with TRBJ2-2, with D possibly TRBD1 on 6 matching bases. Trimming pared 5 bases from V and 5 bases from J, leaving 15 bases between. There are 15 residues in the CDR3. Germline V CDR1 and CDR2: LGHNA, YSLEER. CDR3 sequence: CASSVTDRRTGELFF. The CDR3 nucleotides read TGCGCCAGCAGCGTAACCGACAGGCGAACCGGGGAGCTGTTTTTT.

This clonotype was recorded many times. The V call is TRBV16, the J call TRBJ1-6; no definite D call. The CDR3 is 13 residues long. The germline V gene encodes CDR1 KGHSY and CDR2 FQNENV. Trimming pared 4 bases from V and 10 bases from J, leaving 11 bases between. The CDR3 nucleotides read TGTGCCAGCAGCCGGGGAGAATACTCACCCCTCCACTTT. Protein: CASSRGEYSPLHF.

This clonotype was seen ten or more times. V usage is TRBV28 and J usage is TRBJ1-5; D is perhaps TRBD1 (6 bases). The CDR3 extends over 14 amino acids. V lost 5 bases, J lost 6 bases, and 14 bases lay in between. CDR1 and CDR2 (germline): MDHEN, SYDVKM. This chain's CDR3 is CASSPQGRGQPQHF. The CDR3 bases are TGTGCCAGCAGTCCTCAGGGGCGCGGTCAGCCCCAGCATTTT.

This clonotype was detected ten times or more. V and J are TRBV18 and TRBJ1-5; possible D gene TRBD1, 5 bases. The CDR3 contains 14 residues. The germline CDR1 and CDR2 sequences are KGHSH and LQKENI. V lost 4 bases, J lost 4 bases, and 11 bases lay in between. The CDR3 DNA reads TGTGCCAGCTCACGGGCAGGGCCGAATCAGCCCCAGCATTTT. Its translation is CASSRAGPNQPQHF.

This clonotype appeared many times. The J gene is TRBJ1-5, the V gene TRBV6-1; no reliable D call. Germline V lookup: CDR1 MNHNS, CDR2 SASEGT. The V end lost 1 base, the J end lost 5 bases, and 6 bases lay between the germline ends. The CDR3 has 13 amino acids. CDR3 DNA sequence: TGTGCCAGCAGTGAAGTCCGGGATCAGCCCCAGCATTTT. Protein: CASSEVRDQPQHF.

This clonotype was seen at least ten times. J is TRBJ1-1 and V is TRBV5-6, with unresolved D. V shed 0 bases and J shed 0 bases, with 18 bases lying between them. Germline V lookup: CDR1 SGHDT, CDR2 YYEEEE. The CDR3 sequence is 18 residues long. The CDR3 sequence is CASSLASGIWDLNTEAFF. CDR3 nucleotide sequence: TGTGCCAGCAGCTTGGCCTCTGGAATCTGGGATTTGAACACTGAAGCTTTCTTT. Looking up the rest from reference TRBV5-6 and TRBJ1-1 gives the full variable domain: DAGVTQSPTHLIKTRGQQVTLRCSPKSGHDTVSWYQQALGQGPQFIFQYYEEEERQRGNFPDRFSGHQFPNYSSELNVNALLLGDSALYLCASSLASGIWDLNTEAFFGQGTRLTVV.

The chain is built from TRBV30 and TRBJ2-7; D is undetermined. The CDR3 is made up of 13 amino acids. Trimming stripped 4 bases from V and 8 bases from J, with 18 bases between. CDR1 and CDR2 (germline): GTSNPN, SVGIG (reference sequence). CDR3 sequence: CAWTLGWAVKQYF. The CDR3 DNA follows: TGTGCCTGGACCCTTGGCTGGGCAGTAAAGCAGTACTTC.

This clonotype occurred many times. The CDR3 nucleotides read TGTGCCAGCAGCTTAGTGGGGGGTATAGGATACAATGAGCAGTTCTTC. It encodes CASSLVGGIGYNEQFF. This chain links TRBV7-2 with TRBJ2-1; D might be TRBD2 (6 bases). The CDR3 loop spans 16 amino acids. Germline V gene data show CDR1 as SGHTA and CDR2 as FQGNSA. Trimming removed 1 base at V and 4 bases at J, with 14 bases between.

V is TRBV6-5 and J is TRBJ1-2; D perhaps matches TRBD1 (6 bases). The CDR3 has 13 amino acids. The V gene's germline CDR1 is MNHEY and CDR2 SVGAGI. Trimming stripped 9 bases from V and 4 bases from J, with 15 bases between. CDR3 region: CASTSQGRYGYTF. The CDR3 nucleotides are TGTGCCAGTACATCACAGGGCCGCTATGGCTACACCTTC.

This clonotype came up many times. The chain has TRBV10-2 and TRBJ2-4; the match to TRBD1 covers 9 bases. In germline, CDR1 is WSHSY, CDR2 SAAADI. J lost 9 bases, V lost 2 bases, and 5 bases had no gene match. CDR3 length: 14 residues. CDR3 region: CASSEQTGGTIQYF. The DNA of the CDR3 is TGCGCCAGCAGTGAGCAGACAGGGGGGACCATTCAGTACTTC.